This T cell receptor beta chain was profiled in a study of T cell responses to AZD1222 COVID-19 vaccine. Study-level information: Second-dose intervals of approximately 4 or approximately 12 weeks were pooled.

Regarding the study as a whole: Donor demographics were predominantly white British with a female majority; clonal diversity may be underestimated. A rise in Spike-specific TCR breadth and depth followed two AZD1222 doses. Spike-wide coverage was observed for vaccine-associated CD4 TCRs, with dominant responses at 160-218 and 743-854.

Concerning this clone: What it binds is unknown.

Repertoires were generated with immunoSEQ multiplex PCR, while TCRdb's copy carries only in-frame clones and drops some. The table includes 100,000 to 120,000 clones, around 82% detected once. The sequence came from an adult in good health. Specimen: peripheral blood, collected on day 0 of AZD1222 vaccination.

The CDR3 protein is CASTNDRRNGYTF. CDR3 in DNA: TGTGCCAGCACCAATGACAGGAGGAATGGCTACACCTTC. The V and J genes are TRBV6-5 and TRBJ1-2; TRBD1 might be the D (6 bases). CDR1 and CDR2 from the germline V gene are MNHEY and SVGAGI. The V gene lost 7 bases and the J gene lost 6 bases, with 15 bases spanning the gap. The CDR3 contains 13 residues.